Below, 28 T cell receptor beta chains from the same sample are listed, as sequenced in a study of long-term antiretroviral therapy in people with HIV. A v3.0 immunoSEQ assay was performed at survey level. The protocol was immunoSEQ multiplex PCR, while the TCRdb copy is restricted to in-frame clones and leaves out a portion. The sample gives approximately 32,000 clones, about 80% of which show up once; over 6.5% is in the top ten. The input for sequencing was unsorted PBMCs, taken 0.4 years before starting antiretroviral therapy. The receptors stem from a man in his late teens or twenties with HIV.

The rearrangement links TRBV29-1 to TRBJ1-1; 7 bases fit TRBD1. Germline V gene lookup returns CDR1 SQVTM and CDR2 ANQGSEA. Unmatched junction bases numbered 5, after V lost 6 bases and J lost 1 base. The CDR3 loop spans 13 amino acids. The CDR3 loop reads CSVGGTANTEAFF. As DNA, the CDR3 is TGCAGCGTAGGCGGGACAGCGAACACTGAAGCTTTCTTT.

This CDR3 reads CASRDLGQVYEEQYF. As DNA, the CDR3 is TGTGCCAGCAGGGATTTGGGGCAGGTCTACGAAGAGCAGTACTTC. The chain is built from TRBV28 and TRBJ2-7; TRBD1 might be the D (5 bases). Germline CDR1 reads MDHEN; CDR2 reads SYDVKM. V lost 6 bases, J lost 7 bases, and 22 bases lay in between. The CDR3 runs 15 residues. Looking up the rest from reference TRBV28 and TRBJ2-7 gives the full variable domain: DVKVTQSSRYLVKRTGEKVFLECVQDMDHENMFWYRQDPGLGLRLIYFSYDVKMKEKGDIPEGYSVSREKKERFSLILESASTNQTSMYLCASRDLGQVYEEQYFGPGTRLTVT.

The rearrangement links TRBV7-9 to TRBJ2-7; 9 bases are a match to TRBD1. Losses at the gene ends were 4 bases for V and 3 bases for J; bases not matched to a gene: 4. CDR3 size: 14 residues. CDR1 is SEHNR and CDR2 is FQNEAQ in the germline V gene (reference sequence). The CDR3 sequence is CASSSGQGHYEQYF. The CDR3 DNA reads as TGTGCCAGCAGCTCGGGACAGGGTCACTACGAGCAGTACTTC.

The rearrangement links TRBV5-1 to TRBJ1-1; 7 nucleotides align to TRBD1. The germline V gene encodes CDR1 SGHRS and CDR2 YFSETQ. This CDR3 contains 13 residues. J lost 13 bases, V lost 4 bases, and 13 bases had no gene match. This chain's CDR3 is CASSPGTDPGVFF. The CDR3, as DNA: TGCGCCAGCAGCCCCGGGACAGACCCCGGGGTTTTCTTT. Based on the CDR3 plus reference TRBV5-1 and TRBJ1-1, the full variable domain is KAGVTQTPRYLIKTRGQQVTLSCSPISGHRSVSWYQQTPGQGLQFLFEYFSETQRNKGNFPGRFSGRQFSNSRSEMNVSTLELGDSALYLCASSPGTDPGVFFGQGTRLTVV.

The rearrangement uses TRBV28 and TRBJ2-2; D gene ambiguous. CDR3 length: 14 amino acids. V was pared by 2 bases and J by 6 bases, with 10 bases between. The germline gives CDR1 MDHEN, CDR2 SYDVKM. In nucleotides, the CDR3 is TGTGCCAGCAGTTTAAGTTGGGGTTCCGGGGAGCTGTTTTTT. Translated, it gives CASSLSWGSGELFF.

The V call is TRBV15, the J call TRBJ2-1; D perhaps matches TRBD2 (6 bases). Germline lookup yields CDR1 LNHNV and CDR2 YYDKDF (reference sequence). V was clipped by 0 bases and J by 7 bases, with 10 bases between them. CDR3 size: 14 residues. The CDR3 region is CATSREASANEQFF. DNA of the CDR3: TGTGCCACCAGCAGAGAGGCTAGCGCAAATGAGCAGTTCTTC.

The rearrangement joins TRBV4-1 to TRBJ2-1; D gene unclear. V was clipped by 0 bases and J by 7 bases, with 4 bases between them. This CDR3 is 12 amino acids long. Germline CDR1 is MGHRA and CDR2 is YSYEKL. The CDR3 DNA is TGCGCCAGCAGCCAAGAGAGGAATGAGCAGTTCTTC. Translation gives CASSQERNEQFF.

The V call is TRBV5-1, the J call TRBJ1-2; D not certain. The V end lost 0 bases, the J end lost 0 bases, and 6 bases lay between the germline ends. This CDR3 spans 14 amino acids. Germline V lookup: CDR1 SGHRS, CDR2 YFSETQ. CDR3 DNA sequence: TGCGCCAGCAGCTTGGCAGGATCTAACTATGGCTACACCTTC. It yields the protein CASSLAGSNYGYTF.

The chain couples TRBV2 to TRBJ2-7; D ambiguous. Per germline, CDR1 SNHLY and CDR2 FYNNEI. This CDR3 has 14 amino acids. Trimming removed 1 base at V and 2 bases at J, with 9 bases between. The chain's CDR3 is CASSEGPLPYEQYF. The CDR3 DNA is TGTGCCAGCAGTGAAGGTCCCCTACCCTACGAGCAGTACTTC.

The CDR3 sequence: CASGRAALFFTDTQYF. CDR3 coding DNA: TGTGCTAGTGGCCGGGCAGCATTATTCTTCACAGATACGCAGTATTTT. The chain joins TRBV12-5 to TRBJ2-3; D not resolved. The length of the CDR3 is 16 residues. Germline V lookup: CDR1 LGHNT, CDR2 FRNRAP. Between the trimmed V and J ends, which lost 6 bases and 2 bases, there was a span of 18 bases.

This clone was detected a few times. The rearrangement links TRBV6-4 to TRBJ1-5, with D uncertain. There are 16 residues in the CDR3. CDR1 MRHNA and CDR2 SNTAGT come from the germline V gene. Deletions cut 5 bases from V and 0 bases from J, with 14 bases between. The DNA for the CDR3 is TGTGCCAGCAGTTACGCACAGCCGATTAGCAATCAGCCCCAGCATTTT. This codes for CASSYAQPISNQPQHF.

This clone has just a few counts. The chain has TRBV10-3 and TRBJ1-2, with a tentative D call TRBD1 (5 bases). The V end was cut by 8 bases, the J end by 6 bases, with 16 bases between. The CDR3 is 13 residues long. Germline CDR1 reads ENHRY; CDR2 reads SYGVKD. CDR3 in amino acids: CAIAASGGDGYTF. Written as DNA, the CDR3 is TGTGCCATCGCTGCTAGTGGAGGGGATGGCTACACCTTC.

This clone was seen a single time. This chain uses TRBV6-4 with TRBJ2-6; D remains ambiguous. Germline assignment: CDR1 MRHNA and CDR2 SNTAGT. The CDR3 extends over 15 amino acids. V gave up 7 bases and J gave up 0 bases, with 10 bases separating them. The CDR3 DNA sequence: TGTGCCAGCAAGGCTCAATACTCTGGGGCCAACGTCCTGACTTTC. Its translation: CASKAQYSGANVLTF.

This clone has more than one count but fewer than ten. V is TRBV25-1 and J is TRBJ2-2, with 8 bases fitting TRBD1. CDR1 is MGHDK and CDR2 is SYGVNS in the germline V gene. The CDR3 loop spans 15 amino acids. The J segment lost 3 bases and the V segment lost 9 bases, leaving 9 bases of the junction unmatched. CDR3 sequence (DNA): TGTGCCAGTCAGTCGGGACAGGAGTACACCGGGGAGCTGTTTTTT. Amino acid sequence: CASQSGQEYTGELFF.

The chain joins TRBV18 to TRBJ1-2; possible D gene TRBD1, 6 bases. The length of the CDR3 is 13 residues. V lost 6 bases and J lost 2, with 10 bases in between. Germline CDR1 and CDR2: KGHSH and LQKENI. In nucleotides, the CDR3 is TGTGCCAGCTCCCCGGACAGCAACTATGGCTACACCTTC. This encodes CASSPDSNYGYTF. Combining the CDR3 with reference TRBV18 and TRBJ1-2 gives the whole variable domain NAGVMQNPRHLVRRRGQEARLRCSPMKGHSHVYWYRQLPEEGLKFMVYLQKENIIDESGMPKERFSAEFPKEGPSILRIQQVVRGDSAAYFCASSPDSNYGYTFGSGTRLTVV.

This clone has only a few counts. This chain uses TRBV9 with TRBJ2-7; D not certain. Germline CDR1 and CDR2: SGDLS and YYNGEE. The CDR3 contains 14 residues. The V end lost 0 bases, the J end lost 2 bases, and 9 bases lay between the germline ends. CDR3: CASSVGIEAYEQYF. CDR3 DNA sequence: TGTGCCAGCAGCGTAGGTATAGAAGCCTACGAGCAGTACTTC.

J is TRBJ2-2 and V is TRBV5-1, with 10 bases that match TRBD2. The CDR3 is made up of 18 amino acids. After removal of 0 bases from V and 5 bases from J, the junction contained 10 bases not matched to a gene. Per germline, CDR1 SGHRS and CDR2 YFSETQ. CDR3 DNA: TGCGCCAGCAGCTTGGTGAGGGGAGCGGGGGGGCGGACCGGGGAGCTGTTTTTT. Amino acids: CASSLVRGAGGRTGELFF. Full variable domain (remainder filled in from reference TRBV5-1 and TRBJ2-2): KAGVTQTPRYLIKTRGQQVTLSCSPISGHRSVSWYQQTPGQGLQFLFEYFSETQRNKGNFPGRFSGRQFSNSRSEMNVSTLELGDSALYLCASSLVRGAGGRTGELFFGEGSRLTVL.

This sequence joins TRBV4-2 and TRBJ1-6, with D perhaps TRBD1 (6 bases). Per germline, CDR1 LGHNA and CDR2 YNFKEQ. The germline V and J ends were trimmed by 5 bases and 4 bases, with 15 bases remaining between them. There are 16 residues in the CDR3. This chain's CDR3 is CASSAQEGQYNSPLHF. The CDR3 nucleotides read TGTGCCAGCAGCGCTCAGGAGGGACAATATAATTCACCCCTCCACTTT.

The chain employs TRBV7-2 and TRBJ1-5; unclear D gene. The CDR3 runs 14 residues. In germline, CDR1 is SGHTA, CDR2 FQGNSA. Trimming removed 5 bases at V and 6 bases at J, with 14 bases between. This chain's CDR3 is CASSPTEGGQPQHF. The CDR3 DNA reads as TGTGCCAGCAGCCCAACGGAGGGAGGTCAGCCCCAGCATTTT.

The chain uses TRBV11-2 and TRBJ2-2; 8 nucleotides match TRBD2. V lost 3 bases and J lost 5; bases outside the gene matches: 5. This CDR3 spans 15 amino acids. CDR1 SGHAT and CDR2 FQNNGV come from the germline V gene. This CDR3 is CASSFGTRGTGELFF. DNA for the CDR3: TGTGCCAGCAGCTTTGGGACTAGAGGAACCGGGGAGCTGTTTTTT.

V is TRBV11-2 and J is TRBJ2-1; D is undetermined. Trimming left V 7 bases short and J 7 bases short, with 8 bases between. The germline V gene encodes CDR1 SGHAT and CDR2 FQNNGV. This CDR3 region has 11 residues. The CDR3 coding sequence is TGTGCCAGCATGGAAGGGAATGAGCAGTTCTTC. Translated, it gives CASMEGNEQFF.

DNA for the CDR3: TGCGCCAGCAGCATACTAGCGGGAGACAACACCGGGGAGCTGTTTTTT. Translated, it gives CASSILAGDNTGELFF. The chain uses TRBV5-1 and TRBJ2-2; 11 bases line up with TRBD2. Germline CDR1 and CDR2: SGHRS and YFSETQ. V dropped 4 bases and J dropped 2; count of bases not matched to a gene: 4. This CDR3 is 16 amino acids long.

This clone was counted between two and nine times. The chain recombines TRBV5-4 with TRBJ1-2, with D perhaps TRBD1 (5 bases). The length of the CDR3 is 17 residues. From germline, CDR1 is SGHNT and CDR2 YYREEE (reference sequence). Trimming left V 3 bases short and J 6 bases short, with 24 bases between. The CDR3 spells CASSYGTVLLPRDGYTF. The DNA for the CDR3 is TGTGCCAGCAGCTACGGGACCGTACTACTCCCTAGGGATGGCTACACCTTC.

This chain uses TRBV7-9 with TRBJ2-6, with D possibly being TRBD1 (6 bases). Trimming took 6 bases from V and 2 from J, leaving 11 bases between them. In germline, CDR1 is SEHNR, CDR2 FQNEAQ (reference sequence). This CDR3 is 15 amino acids long. The CDR3 reads CASSVQGTGANVLTF. The CDR3 coding sequence is TGTGCCAGCAGTGTACAGGGAACTGGGGCCAACGTCCTGACTTTC. Combining the CDR3 with reference TRBV7-9 and TRBJ2-6 gives the whole variable domain DTGVSQNPRHKITKRGQNVTFRCDPISEHNRLYWYRQTLGQGPEFLTYFQNEAQLEKSRLLSDRFSAERPKGSFSTLEIQRTEQGDSAMYLCASSVQGTGANVLTFGAGSRLTVL.

V is TRBV13 and J is TRBJ2-7; no clear D gene. The CDR3 covers 11 residues. Germline V gives CDR1 PRHDT, CDR2 FYEKMQ (reference sequence). Trimming removed 5 bases from V and 5 bases from J, with 7 bases in between. CDR3 amino acids: CASSPPNEQYF. The CDR3 DNA reads as TGTGCCAGCAGCCCCCCTAACGAGCAGTACTTC.

This chain joins TRBV14 and TRBJ2-5, with 9 bases identical to TRBD2. The CDR3 runs 17 residues. Looked up from germline, CDR1 is SGHDN and CDR2 is FVKESK. The V and J ends lost 1 base and 3 bases, in that order; junction bases with no gene match: 9. The CDR3 sequence is CASSQVRVAGVEETQYF. In DNA, the CDR3 is TGTGCCAGCAGCCAAGTTCGGGTAGCGGGAGTTGAAGAGACCCAGTACTTC.

The chain employs TRBV7-3 and TRBJ2-1, with 7 positions matching TRBD1. CDR1 is SGHTA and CDR2 is FQGTGA in the germline V gene. J was trimmed by 6 bases and V by 2 bases; bases with no gene match: 4. The CDR3 runs to 14 residues. The CDR3 DNA follows: TGTGCCAGCAGCTTAGGGACAGCTCTCAATGAGCAGTTCTTC. Its translation is CASSLGTALNEQFF.

This chain connects TRBV27 to TRBJ1-1; TRBD1 might be the D (5 bases). The CDR3 totals 15 residues. V was trimmed by 6 bases and J by 7 bases, leaving 21 bases between them. Per the germline V gene, CDR1 is MNHEY and CDR2 is SMNVEV (reference sequence). The CDR3: CASSPGGLSNLEAFF. The CDR3 DNA reads as TGTGCCAGCAGCCCGGGGGGACTCAGCAACCTTGAAGCTTTCTTT.